The 22 T cell receptor beta chains listed next were all sequenced from one sample in a study of breast tumors, draining lymph nodes, adjacent tissues. The lymph nodes were axillary draining lymph nodes from breast cancer patients. MiXCR, applied by TCRdb to the multiplex PCR reads, yields one record per CDR3 protein. The data show some 170,000 distinct CDR3 sequences, with about 33% seen just once and more than 3.5% held by the top ten. Input material: axillary lymph node tissue. The receptors were sampled from a female donor with breast cancer. Some clones in this sample may be carry-over from other donors' samples.

This clonotype was found many times. The V gene is TRBV19, the J gene TRBJ1-6, with TRBD1 matching over 8 bases. The CDR3 loop spans 15 amino acids. Looked up from germline, CDR1 is LNHDA and CDR2 is SQIVND (reference sequence). Germline trimming cut 7 bases from V and 6 bases from J; bases unmatched to any gene: 8. The CDR3 nucleotides read TGTGCCAGTACCATGACAGGGGAACGTAATTCACCCCTCCACTTT. As protein: CASTMTGERNSPLHF.

Comment on this clonotype: A much larger clone differs from this one at a single base, so this may be a read error. The rearrangement joins TRBV6-5 to TRBJ1-6; D may be TRBD1 (5 bases). V was shortened by 5 bases and J by 7 bases, with 15 bases between the two germline ends. The germline V gene encodes CDR1 MNHEY and CDR2 SVGAGI. The CDR3 covers 15 residues. DNA of the CDR3: TGTGCCAGCAGTCACCTCCGGGACGGGAATTCACCCCTCCACTTT. It encodes CASSHLRDGNSPLHF.

The chain is built from TRBV5-1 and TRBJ1-5; possibly TRBD1 for D (6 bases). This CDR3 contains 15 residues. Looked up from germline, CDR1 is SGHRS and CDR2 is YFSETQ. The germline V and J ends were trimmed by 4 bases and 11 bases, with 22 bases remaining between them. The CDR3 protein is CASSTRTGYEETQHF. CDR3 DNA: TGCGCCAGCAGCACAAGAACAGGGTACGAAGAGACCCAGCATTTT.

For this clonotype: It may be a read error: a sequence one base away is much more abundant. The CDR3 does not close with the conserved phenylalanine or tryptophan, likely indicating a read error. The chain joins TRBV14 to TRBJ1-2; D is unclear. V gave up 2 bases and J gave up 2 bases, with 6 bases separating them. The CDR3 consists of 13 residues. Germline CDR1 SGHDN, CDR2 FVKESK. The DNA of the CDR3 is TGTGCCAGCAGCCAATCCAGAAACTATGGCTACACCTCC. Translating gives CASSQSRNYGYTS.

At least ten counts were recorded for this clonotype. The rearrangement joins TRBV5-8 to TRBJ2-6; 7 bases align to TRBD2. The CDR3 covers 16 residues. The V segment lost 4 bases and the J segment 1 base; nucleotides outside the gene matches: 5. The germline V gene encodes CDR1 SGHTS and CDR2 YDEGEE. CDR3 DNA: TGTGCCAGCAGCGACCTGGGGGGGTCTGGGGCCAACGTCCTGACTTTC. Protein product: CASSDLGGSGANVLTF.

This clonotype was detected many times. One base away lies a much larger clone, so this may be a sequencing read error. The V call is TRBV20-1, the J call TRBJ2-5, with 8 bases aligning to TRBD1. V lost 0 bases and J lost 5; bases outside the gene matches: 8. CDR1 is DFQATT, CDR2 SNEGSKA, per germline (reference sequence). CDR3 length: 15 amino acids. The CDR3 spells CSARDRQGASETQYF. Here the CDR3 DNA reads TGCAGTGCTAGAGATCGTCAGGGGGCCTCCGAGACCCAGTACTTC.

This clonotype was counted ten times or more. V gene TRBV5-6 combines with J gene TRBJ2-5; TRBD2 matches 10 bases. Germline V CDR1 and CDR2: SGHDT, YYEEEE. The ends lost 0 bases at V and 5 bases at J; junction bases unmatched: 10. The length of the CDR3 is 17 residues. CDR3 loop: CASSLGRLAGDMETQYF. CDR3 nucleotide sequence: TGTGCCAGCAGCTTGGGGAGGCTAGCGGGGGACATGGAGACCCAGTACTTC.

This clonotype was seen at least ten times. The V gene is TRBV25-1, the J gene TRBJ2-2, with D possibly TRBD2 on 5 matching bases. V lost 0 bases to trimming and J lost 5 bases, with 10 bases between them. The CDR3 has 15 residues. The germline V gene encodes CDR1 MGHDK and CDR2 SYGVNS. The CDR3 loop reads CASSEYFSGTGELFF. CDR3 in DNA: TGTGCCAGCAGTGAATATTTTTCGGGGACCGGGGAGCTGTTTTTT.

This clonotype was observed many times. This chain joins TRBV27 and TRBJ2-7; D is ambiguous. In germline, CDR1 is MNHEY, CDR2 SMNVEV (reference sequence). The V end lost 6 bases, the J end lost 2 bases, and 11 bases lay between the germline ends. This CDR3 is 13 amino acids long. This chain's CDR3 is CASSLGFPYEQYF. The DNA of the CDR3 is TGTGCCAGCAGCCTGGGGTTTCCCTACGAGCAGTACTTC.

In its sample, this clonotype was seen a few times. The V call is TRBV28, the J call TRBJ2-3, with TRBD1 matching 9 bases. This CDR3 has 12 amino acids. Germline V lookup: CDR1 MDHEN, CDR2 SYDVKM. The ends lost 8 bases at V and 6 bases at J; junction bases unmatched: 3. The CDR3 spells CASLTGGDTQYF. In nucleotides, the CDR3 is TGTGCCAGCCTGACAGGGGGGGATACGCAGTATTTT. The whole variable domain, filled in from reference TRBV28 and TRBJ2-3, reads DVKVTQSSRYLVKRTGEKVFLECVQDMDHENMFWYRQDPGLGLRLIYFSYDVKMKEKGDIPEGYSVSREKKERFSLILESASTNQTSMYLCASLTGGDTQYFGPGTRLTVL.

The chain couples TRBV20-1 to TRBJ2-3; 9 nucleotides match TRBD2. V was clipped by 0 bases and J by 6 bases; unmatched bases: 10. The CDR3 is made up of 16 amino acids. CDR1 is DFQATT and CDR2 is SNEGSKA in the germline V gene (reference sequence). CDR3: CSARDLGPSGDDTQYF. The DNA of the CDR3 is TGCAGTGCTAGAGATCTCGGTCCTAGCGGGGACGATACGCAGTATTTT.

This chain links TRBV7-9 with TRBJ1-2, with 7 bases fitting TRBD1. V lost 2 bases to trimming and J lost 8 bases; unmatched junction nucleotides: 5. Germline CDR1 reads SEHNR; CDR2 reads FQNEAQ (reference sequence). This CDR3 spans 13 amino acids. DNA for the CDR3: TGTGCCAGCAGCTTACGAAACAGGGGCGGCTACACCTTC. Amino acid sequence: CASSLRNRGGYTF.

The chain is built from TRBV19 and TRBJ1-5; D gene ambiguous. The CDR3 runs 11 residues. Per germline, CDR1 LNHDA and CDR2 SQIVND (reference sequence). The V gene lost 6 bases and the J gene lost 14 bases, with 14 bases spanning the gap. The CDR3 region is CASSSGHYEHF. The CDR3 DNA sequence: TGTGCCAGTAGCAGTGGGCACTACGAGCATTTT.

This clonotype showed up many times. The rearrangement links TRBV14 to TRBJ2-7; TRBD2 is a possible D gene (6 bases). Looked up from germline, CDR1 is SGHDN and CDR2 is FVKESK. CDR3 length: 15 residues. Trimming pared 4 bases from V and 0 bases from J, leaving 13 bases between. Here the CDR3 reads CASSPGDEDSYEQYF. The CDR3 DNA sequence: TGTGCCAGCAGCCCGGGGGATGAGGACTCCTACGAGCAGTACTTC.

This clonotype was observed at least ten times. The chain employs TRBV6-5 and TRBJ1-2; D not certain. Germline loops: CDR1 MNHEY, CDR2 SVGAGI. Between the trimmed V and J ends, which lost 7 bases and 4 bases, there was a span of 13 bases. The CDR3 runs to 13 residues. The CDR3 DNA sequence: TGTGCCAGCATCAAAAAACAGCCCTATGGCTACACCTTC. This codes for CASIKKQPYGYTF.

This clonotype was found many times. A read error may produce the germline difference seen at one junction end. The rearrangement links TRBV9 to TRBJ2-1; D may be TRBD2 (6 bases). Germline CDR1 SGDLS, CDR2 YYNGEE. The CDR3 contains 16 residues. The CDR3 DNA sequence: TGTGCTAGCAGCGCGGGTGGAGGGGTGGCCTACAATGAGCAGTTCTTC. Translation: CASSAGGGVAYNEQFF.

Note on this clonotype: This could be a read error, since a much larger clone is one nucleotide away. This CDR3 fails to terminate in the conserved phenylalanine or tryptophan, so it likely reflects a read error. The gene calls are TRBV3-1 and TRBJ2-1; D possibly corresponds to TRBD2 (5 bases). V gave up 4 bases and J gave up 9 bases, with 7 bases separating them. This CDR3 has 11 amino acids. Germline V gene lookup returns CDR1 LGHDT and CDR2 YNNKEL (reference sequence). The CDR3 DNA reads TGTGCCAGCAGCCCCGGAGGTGAGCAGTTCCTC. Translation gives CASSPGGEQFL.

This clonotype was seen at least ten times. A single base separates this from a much larger clone, so it may be a read error. V is TRBV5-6 and J is TRBJ2-7; no clear D. Trimming left V 0 bases short and J 3 bases short, with 13 bases between. Germline assignment: CDR1 SGHDT and CDR2 YYEEEE. The CDR3 sequence is 15 residues long. The CDR3 nucleotides are TGTGCCAGCAGCTTGGCTCCGGCGCCCGACTACGAGCAGTACTTC. It specifies CASSLAPAPDYEQYF.

This clonotype occurred many times. The rearrangement links TRBV6-5 to TRBJ2-1, with TRBD2 identical over 10 bases. V dropped 6 bases and J dropped 10; count of bases not matched to a gene: 15. Germline V gene data show CDR1 as MNHEY and CDR2 as SVGAGI. The CDR3 loop spans 16 amino acids. CDR3 nucleotides: TGTGCCAGCAGCCTGAGGGGACTAGCGACCCTGCGGGAGCAGTTCTTC. Its protein is CASSLRGLATLREQFF.

This clonotype has a count of ten or more. A read error may explain this, as a much larger clone is one base away. The J gene is TRBJ2-7, the V gene TRBV10-1; unclear D gene. Germline V CDR1 and CDR2: WNHNN, SYGVQD (reference sequence). This CDR3 comprises 15 residues. V was shortened by 4 bases and J by 3 bases, with 16 bases between the two germline ends. In DNA form, the CDR3 reads TGCGCCAGCAGTGGGTCCCCTACTTTTGACTACGAGCAGTACTTC. This encodes CASSGSPTFDYEQYF.

To note about this clonotype: This CDR3 fails to terminate in the conserved phenylalanine or tryptophan, so it likely reflects a read error. V gene TRBV5-1 combines with J gene TRBJ1-2; D call uncertain. With 1 base removed from V and 8 bases from J, the gap between germline ends came to 9 bases. This CDR3 has 12 amino acids. Germline CDR1 reads SGHRS; CDR2 reads YFSETQ. The CDR3 is CASSLTSSGYTL. In nucleotides, the CDR3 is TGCGCCAGCAGCTTGACTTCGAGCGGCTACACCCTC.

This clonotype was picked up many times. The chain carries TRBV20-1 and TRBJ2-1; 9 nucleotides match TRBD2. V dropped 2 bases and J dropped 9; count of bases not matched to a gene: 14. CDR1 DFQATT and CDR2 SNEGSKA come from the germline V gene (reference sequence). This CDR3 is built from 16 residues. The CDR3 protein is CSARRPAAGGPTEQFF. The CDR3 nucleotides read TGCAGTGCTAGAAGACCCGCAGCGGGGGGCCCCACTGAGCAGTTCTTC.